A selection of T cell receptor beta chains follows, all from one sample in a study of T cell responses to AZD1222 COVID-19 vaccine. TCRdb keeps only in-frame clones here, not all; method: immunoSEQ multiplex PCR. The sample contains approximately 130,000 clones, around 80% of which appear only once. This sample comprised peripheral blood, obtained 28 days after the second AZD1222 dose. Receptors were obtained from an adult who received the AZD1222 COVID-19 vaccine. Each CDR3 is given with its conserved first and last residue. D genes are given only for firm matches.

d_call j_call v_call cdr3_aa cdr3_nt
- TRBJ1-2 TRBV11-3 CASSQEGRNRSYGYTF TGTGCCAGCAGCCAAGAGGGCCGCAATAGGAGCTATGGCTACACCTTC
- TRBJ1-2 TRBV6-5 CASRARGVPGYTF TGTGCCAGCAGGGCTCGGGGAGTCCCTGGCTACACCTTC
TRBD1 TRBJ2-6 TRBV19 CASGGQGSGANVLTF TGTGCCAGTGGGGGACAGGGATCTGGGGCCAACGTCCTGACTTTC
- TRBJ1-6 TRBV9 CASSARGSYNSPLHF TGTGCCAGCAGCGCGAGGGGCTCCTATAATTCACCCCTCCACTTT
- TRBJ1-5 TRBV10-3 CAISADAIPGGNQPQHF TGTGCCATCAGTGCGGACGCTATCCCGGGGGGCAATCAGCCCCAGCATTTT
TRBD1 TRBJ1-5 TRBV6-6 CASSYGQANQPQHF TGTGCCAGCAGTTACGGACAGGCAAATCAGCCCCAGCATTTT
TRBD1 TRBJ1-5 TRBV2 CASSDRTGDQPQHF TGTGCCAGCAGTGATAGGACAGGGGATCAGCCCCAGCATTTT
- TRBJ1-1 TRBV6-4 CASRDGDMNTEAFF TGTGCCAGCAGGGACGGCGACATGAACACTGAAGCTTTCTTT
TRBD2 TRBJ2-3 TRBV5-5 CASSLWASGGYDTQYF TGTGCCAGCAGCTTGTGGGCTAGCGGGGGGTATGATACGCAGTATTTT
TRBD2 TRBJ2-2 TRBV7-3 CASRGDTGELFF TGTGCCAGCCGGGGGGACACCGGGGAGCTGTTTTTT
- TRBJ1-2 TRBV10-3 CAISELPGAYGYTF TGTGCCATCAGTGAGTTGCCAGGGGCATATGGCTACACCTTC
- TRBJ1-6 TRBV28 CASSSRKDGSSYNSPLHF TGTGCCAGCAGTTCCCGGAAAGACGGCAGCTCCTATAATTCACCCCTCCACTTT
TRBD1 TRBJ1-2 TRBV11-2 CASGDRENYGYTF TGTGCCAGCGGCGACAGGGAAAATTATGGCTACACCTTC
- TRBJ1-1 TRBV5-6 CASSLGTGYTEAFF TGTGCCAGCAGCTTGGGAACCGGCTACACTGAAGCTTTCTTT
- TRBJ1-6 TRBV19 CASRMTNLPNSPLHF TGTGCCAGTAGGATGACCAACTTACCAAATTCACCCCTCCACTTT
- TRBJ2-3 TRBV13 CASSLGDSAQYF TGTGCCAGCAGCTTAGGGGACAGTGCGCAGTATTTT
- TRBJ1-2 TRBV7-8 CASSPSPGGYTF TGTGCCAGCAGCCCCTCACCCGGTGGCTACACCTTC